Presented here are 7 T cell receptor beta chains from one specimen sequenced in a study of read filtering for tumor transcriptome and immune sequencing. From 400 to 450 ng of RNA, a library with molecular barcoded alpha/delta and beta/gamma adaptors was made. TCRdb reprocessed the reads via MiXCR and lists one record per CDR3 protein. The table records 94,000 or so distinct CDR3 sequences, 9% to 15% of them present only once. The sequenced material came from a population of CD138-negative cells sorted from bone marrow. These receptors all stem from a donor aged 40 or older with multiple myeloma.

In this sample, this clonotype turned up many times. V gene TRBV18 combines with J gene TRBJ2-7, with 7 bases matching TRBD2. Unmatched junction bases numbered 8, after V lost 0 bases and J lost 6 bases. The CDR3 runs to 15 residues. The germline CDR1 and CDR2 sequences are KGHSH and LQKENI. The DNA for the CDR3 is TGTGCCAGCTCACCACCTCCTAGCGGCGTAGGCGAGCAGTACTTC. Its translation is CASSPPPSGVGEQYF.

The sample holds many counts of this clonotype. The CDR3 DNA sequence: TGCAGCGTTGGACGCCCAAATCAGCCCCAGCATTTT. Amino acid sequence: CSVGRPNQPQHF. This chain uses TRBV29-1 with TRBJ1-5; no definite D call. The CDR3 is 12 residues long. With 4 bases removed from V and 4 bases from J, the gap between germline ends came to 8 bases. The germline gives CDR1 SQVTM, CDR2 ANQGSEA.

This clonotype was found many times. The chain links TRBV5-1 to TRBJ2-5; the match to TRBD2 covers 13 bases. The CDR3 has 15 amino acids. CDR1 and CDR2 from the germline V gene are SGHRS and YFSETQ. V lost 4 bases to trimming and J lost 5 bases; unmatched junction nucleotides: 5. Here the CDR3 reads CASSQGTSGEETQYF. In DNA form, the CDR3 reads TGCGCCAGCAGCCAGGGGACTAGCGGGGAGGAGACCCAGTACTTC.

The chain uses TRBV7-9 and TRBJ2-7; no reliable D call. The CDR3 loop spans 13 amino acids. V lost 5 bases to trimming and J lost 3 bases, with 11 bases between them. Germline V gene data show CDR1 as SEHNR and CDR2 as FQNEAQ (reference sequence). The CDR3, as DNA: TGTGCCAGCAGCCCGCCGAGTCTCTACGAGCAGTACTTC. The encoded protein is CASSPPSLYEQYF. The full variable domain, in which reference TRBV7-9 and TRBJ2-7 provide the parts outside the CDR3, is DTGVSQNPRHKITKRGQNVTFRCDPISEHNRLYWYRQTLGQGPEFLTYFQNEAQLEKSRLLSDRFSAERPKGSFSTLEIQRTEQGDSAMYLCASSPPSLYEQYFGPGTRLTVT.

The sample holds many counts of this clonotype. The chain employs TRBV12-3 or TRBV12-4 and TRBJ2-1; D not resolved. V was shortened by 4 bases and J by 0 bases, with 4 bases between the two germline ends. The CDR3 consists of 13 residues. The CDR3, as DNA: TGTGCCAGCAGTTCGCTCTCCTACAATGAGCAGTTCTTC. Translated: CASSSLSYNEQFF.

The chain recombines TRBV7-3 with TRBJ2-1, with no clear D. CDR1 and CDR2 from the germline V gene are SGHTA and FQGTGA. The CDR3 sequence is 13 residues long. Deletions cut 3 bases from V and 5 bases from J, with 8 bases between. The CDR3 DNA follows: TGTGCCAGCAGCTTTACTCATAACAATGAGCAGTTCTTC. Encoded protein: CASSFTHNNEQFF.

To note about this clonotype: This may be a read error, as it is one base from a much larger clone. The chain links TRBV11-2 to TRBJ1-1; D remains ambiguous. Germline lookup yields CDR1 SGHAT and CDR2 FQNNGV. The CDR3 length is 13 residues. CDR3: CSSSMVVNTEAFF. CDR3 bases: TGTTCCAGCAGCATGGTTGTGAACACTGAAGCTTTCTTT.